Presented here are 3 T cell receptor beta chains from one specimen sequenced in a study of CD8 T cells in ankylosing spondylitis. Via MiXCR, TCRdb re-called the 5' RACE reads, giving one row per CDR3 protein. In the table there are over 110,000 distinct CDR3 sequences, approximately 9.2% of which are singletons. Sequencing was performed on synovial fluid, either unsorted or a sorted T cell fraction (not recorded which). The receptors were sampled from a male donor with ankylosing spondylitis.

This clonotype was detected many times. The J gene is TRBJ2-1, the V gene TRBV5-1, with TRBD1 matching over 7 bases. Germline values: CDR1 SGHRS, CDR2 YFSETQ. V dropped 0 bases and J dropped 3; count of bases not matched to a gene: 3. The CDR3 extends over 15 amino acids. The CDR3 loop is CASSLVGGYYNEQFF. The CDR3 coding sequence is TGCGCCAGCAGCTTGGTAGGGGGCTACTACAATGAGCAGTTCTTC.

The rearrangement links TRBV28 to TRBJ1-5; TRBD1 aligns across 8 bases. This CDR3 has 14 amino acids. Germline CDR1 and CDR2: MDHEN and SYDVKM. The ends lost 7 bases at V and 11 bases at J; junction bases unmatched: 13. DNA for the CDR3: TGTGCCAGCACCTCCGGGACAGGAATTTGGTCCCAGCATTTT. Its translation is CASTSGTGIWSQHF.

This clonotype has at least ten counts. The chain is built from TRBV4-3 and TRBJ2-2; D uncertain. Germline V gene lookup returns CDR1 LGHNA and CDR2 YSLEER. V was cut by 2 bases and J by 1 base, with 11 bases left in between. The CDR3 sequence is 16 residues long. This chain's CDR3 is CASSQRVAGNTGELFF. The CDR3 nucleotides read TGCGCCAGCAGCCAAAGGGTAGCAGGGAACACCGGGGAGCTGTTTTTT.